The sequence of this TCR beta chain was determined in a study of blood T cell repertoires in COVID-19. About the study: COVID-19 samples, acute and convalescent, were from the United States, Italy and Spain. From T cells, B-cell-depleted T cells, or PBMCs came the material, which was cDNA or gDNA.

Cohort placement rested on clinical history that participants reported themselves. Original processing notes: Amplification with reference gene primers provided the estimates of nucleated cell counts. The protocol was immunoSEQ multiplex PCR, while the TCRdb copy is restricted to in-frame clones and leaves out a portion. The DNA gave D and trimming, while V, J and clone size come from that table. The table lists about 170,000 clones, 70% to 85% of them singletons. Unmatched junction bases numbered 2, after V lost 3 bases and J lost 4 bases. The CDR3 sequence is 13 residues long. Germline CDR1 reads KGHSH; CDR2 reads LQKENI.

The receptor comes from a man aged 45-60 years who had recovered from COVID-19. The material sequenced was PBMCs or T cells enriched from blood (not recorded which). This chain links TRBV18 with TRBJ1-1; 7 nucleotides align to TRBD1. CDR3 in DNA: TGTGCCAGCTCACCGGGACAGTCCACTGAAGCTTTCTTT. As protein: CASSPGQSTEAFF.